Below are 8 T cell receptor beta chains sequenced from a single sample in a study of blood T cell repertoires in COVID-19. The assay was immunoSEQ multiplex PCR, and TCRdb's table has in-frame clones only and misses some. Of some 120,000 clones listed, about 80% were seen once; the top ten hold less than 15%. The material sequenced was peripheral blood. These receptors came from a woman aged 55 to 70 with acute or convalescent COVID-19.

The V gene is TRBV11-2, the J gene TRBJ1-1; D uncertain. CDR3 length: 13 amino acids. Germline V gene sequence: CDR1 SGHAT, CDR2 FQNNGV. V was clipped by 0 bases and J by 1 base, with 3 bases between them. CDR3 nucleotide sequence: TGTGCCAGCAGCTTAGATAGGAACACTGAAGCTTTCTTT. It specifies CASSLDRNTEAFF.

In the case of this clone: Germline is not matched at one junction end, which may reflect a read error. The chain couples TRBV30 to TRBJ2-5; possibly TRBD1 for D (7 bases). Per the germline V gene, CDR1 is GTSNPN and CDR2 is SVGIG (reference sequence). CDR3 size: 12 residues. DNA of the CDR3: TGTGCCCGGAGGGGGCAGAGCGAGACCCAGTACTTC. It codes for CARRGQSETQYF.

The V call is TRBV11-3, the J call TRBJ2-6; 9 bases fit TRBD1. From germline, CDR1 is SGHNT and CDR2 YENEEA. The CDR3 has 18 amino acids. The V segment lost 5 bases and the J segment 0 bases; nucleotides outside the gene matches: 8. CDR3 coding DNA: TGTGCCAGCAGCCCCAGGACAGGGGATATCTCTGGGGCCAACGTCCTGACTTTC. It encodes CASSPRTGDISGANVLTF.

In this sample, this clone turned up a few times. The chain joins TRBV5-5 to TRBJ1-4; D perhaps matches TRBD1 (5 bases). The length of the CDR3 is 14 residues. Germline values: CDR1 SGHKS, CDR2 YYEKEE (reference sequence). The ends were cut back, 4 bases at V and 4 bases at J, with 11 bases in the middle. CDR3 region: CASSRQDNNEKLFF. DNA of the CDR3: TGTGCCAGCAGCCGCCAGGACAATAATGAAAAACTGTTTTTT.

A note on this clone: This same CDR3 is encoded by further DNA sequences in the sample. V and J are TRBV7-9 and TRBJ2-1; D is uncertain. The CDR3 totals 13 residues. From germline, CDR1 is SEHNR and CDR2 FQNEAQ (reference sequence). V was clipped by 3 bases and J by 6 bases, with 9 bases between them. The CDR3 protein is CASSFNSFNEQFF. The CDR3 nucleotides are TGTGCCAGCAGCTTTAACAGCTTCAATGAGCAGTTCTTC.

The gene calls are TRBV10-3 and TRBJ2-7; tentatively, D is TRBD1 (5 bases). The CDR3 is 12 residues long. CDR1 is ENHRY and CDR2 is SYGVKD in the germline V gene. V lost 5 bases, J lost 6 bases, and 11 bases lay in between. CDR3 DNA sequence: TGTGCCATCAGTCCCGACAGATCCGAGCAGTACTTC. Translated: CAISPDRSEQYF.

The J gene is TRBJ2-3, the V gene TRBV10-1; TRBD2 aligns across 10 bases. Unmatched junction bases numbered 2, after V lost 4 bases and J lost 1 base. The CDR3 runs 15 residues. The V gene's germline CDR1 is WNHNN and CDR2 SYGVQD (reference sequence). The chain's CDR3 is CASSVGLAGTDTQYF. CDR3 nucleotides: TGCGCCAGCAGTGTCGGACTAGCGGGCACAGATACGCAGTATTTT.

The V call is TRBV29-1, the J call TRBJ2-1, with TRBD1 as a possible D gene (6 bases). V lost 5 bases to trimming and J lost 5 bases, with 19 bases between them. From germline, CDR1 is SQVTM and CDR2 ANQGSEA. The CDR3 is made up of 15 amino acids. CDR3 amino acids: CSVIPSGAYNNEQFF. CDR3 in DNA: TGCAGCGTTATCCCCTCAGGGGCTTATAACAATGAGCAGTTCTTC.